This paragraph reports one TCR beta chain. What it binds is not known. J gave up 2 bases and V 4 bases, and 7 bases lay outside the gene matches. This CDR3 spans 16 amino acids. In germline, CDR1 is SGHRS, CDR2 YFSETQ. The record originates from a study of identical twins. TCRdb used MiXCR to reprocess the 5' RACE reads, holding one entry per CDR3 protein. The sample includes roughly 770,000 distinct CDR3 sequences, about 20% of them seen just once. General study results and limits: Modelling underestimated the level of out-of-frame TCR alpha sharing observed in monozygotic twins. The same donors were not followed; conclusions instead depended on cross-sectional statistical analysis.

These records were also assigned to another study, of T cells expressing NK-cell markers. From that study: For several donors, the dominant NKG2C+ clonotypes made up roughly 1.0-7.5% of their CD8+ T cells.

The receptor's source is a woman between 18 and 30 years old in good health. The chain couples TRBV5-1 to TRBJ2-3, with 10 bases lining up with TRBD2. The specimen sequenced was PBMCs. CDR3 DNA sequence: TGCGCCAGCAGCGGGATAGCGGGGGGCCCCACAGATACGCAGTATTTT. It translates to CASSGIAGGPTDTQYF.